Presented here are 13 T cell receptor gamma chains from one specimen sequenced in a study of Vδ1+ human thymocytes. Extracted RNA was reverse transcribed into cDNA. Multiplex PCR used pooled V-gene forward primers and a constant-region reverse primer to amplify CDR3s. TCRdb applied CATT to the multiplex PCR reads for clone calling. The data show under 13,000 gamma-chain clones, around 42% seen once. These TCRs are of unknown antigen specificity. Findings and caveats of the study: Highly polyclonal TRG and TRD repertoires with Gaussian CDR3 length distributions appeared in thymus.

The sample was Vdelta1+ gamma-delta thymocytes from the thymus. Specified subset: FACS-sorted CD3+ TCRalphabeta- TCRVdelta1+ TCRVdelta2- thymocytes. The receptors come from a boy under two years old who had congenital heart surgery.

V is TRGV9 and J is TRGJ1 or TRGJ2. The CDR3 has 13 residues. The germline V gene encodes CDR1 GITISATS and CDR2 ISYDGTV (reference sequence). J was trimmed by 4 bases and V by 2 bases; bases with no gene match: 5. The DNA for the CDR3 is TGTGCCTTGTGGGAGGGGAAGTATTATAAGAAACTCTTT. Encoded protein: CALWEGKYYKKLF.

The rearrangement uses TRGV3 and TRGJ1 or TRGJ2. The J gene was missing in TCRdb and was found by matching the end of the DNA to germline. Germline V CDR1 and CDR2: VTNTFY, YDVSTARD (reference sequence). The V and J ends lost 0 bases and 3 bases, in that order; junction bases with no gene match: 11. The CDR3 runs to 16 residues. This chain's CDR3 is CATWDRQRRIYYKKLF. The CDR3 DNA sequence: TGTGCCACCTGGGACAGGCAGCGGAGGATTTATTATAAGAAACTCTTT.

The chain joins TRGV9 to TRGJ1 or TRGJ2. Germline V gene data show CDR1 as GITISATS and CDR2 as ISYDGTV (reference sequence). V lost 1 base to trimming and J lost 4 bases; unmatched junction nucleotides: 13. The CDR3 totals 16 residues. The CDR3 sequence is CALWEVKSGRYYKKLF. The CDR3, as DNA: TGTGCCTTGTGGGAGGTTAAGTCTGGGCGATATTATAAGAAACTCTTT.

This clone was seen more than once but under ten times. The chain links TRGV5 to TRGJ1 or TRGJ2. The ends lost 4 bases at V and 5 bases at J; junction bases unmatched: 2. The CDR3 has 11 amino acids. CDR1 is VINAFY, CDR2 YDVSNSKD, per germline. The DNA for the CDR3 is TGTGCCACCTGGGAGAATTATAAGAAACTCTTT. Protein: CATWENYKKLF.

This chain links TRGV3 with TRGJ1 or TRGJ2. Here the J gene came from matching the DNA to germline, since TCRdb omits it. The CDR3 runs 9 residues. Germline V gene sequence: CDR1 VTNTFY, CDR2 YDVSTARD (reference sequence). V shed 10 bases, J shed 12 bases, and the junction held 9 bases outside the gene matches. In DNA form, the CDR3 reads TGTGCCACTCAACTGAGGAAACTCTTT. Encoded protein: CATQLRKLF.

With regard to this clone: Just one base apart from a much larger clone, this may be a read error. The genes are TRGV5 and TRGJ1 or TRGJ2. TCRdb carries no J gene annotation; the J gene was assigned here by matching the DNA with germline. The V gene's germline CDR1 is VINAFY and CDR2 YDVSNSKD. The CDR3 sequence is 12 residues long. DNA for the CDR3: TGTGCCACCTGGGGCAGGCGGTATAAGAAACTCTTT. Amino acid sequence: CATWGRRYKKLF.

The sample holds a few counts of this clone. The J gene is TRGJ1 or TRGJ2, the V gene TRGV4. With 2 bases clipped from V and 4 bases from J, the junction kept 5 bases outside the gene matches. The CDR3 is 13 amino acids. The germline gives CDR1 EGSTGY, CDR2 YDSYTSSV. DNA of the CDR3: TGTGCCACCTGGGATGTGTGGTATTATAAGAAACTCTTT. Amino acid sequence: CATWDVWYYKKLF.

This clone was observed a handful of times. The same CDR3 is also encoded by other DNA sequences in this sample. The rearrangement uses TRGV9 and TRGJ1 or TRGJ2. From germline, CDR1 is GITISATS and CDR2 ISYDGTV (reference sequence). Trimming removed 0 bases from V and 6 bases from J; junction bases left unmatched: 5. The CDR3 has 13 amino acids. The CDR3 bases are TGTGCCTTGTGGGAGGTGCAGGGTTATAAGAAACTCTTT. This codes for CALWEVQGYKKLF.

This clone was seen only a few times. The sample carries other DNA sequences with the same CDR3. This chain connects TRGV4 to TRGJ1 or TRGJ2. The J gene, left out of TCRdb, was set here by checking the DNA against germline. CDR1 is EGSTGY and CDR2 is YDSYTSSV in the germline V gene. The V and J ends lost 4 bases and 6 bases, in that order; junction bases with no gene match: 6. CDR3 length: 12 residues. The chain's CDR3 is CATWDSGYKKLF. The CDR3 DNA is TGTGCCACCTGGGACTCGGGTTATAAGAAACTCTTT.

V is TRGV3 and J is TRGJ1 or TRGJ2. TCRdb gives no J gene; it was assigned here by matching the DNA to germline. Trimming took 9 bases from V and 2 from J; bases not matched to a gene: 7. CDR1 and CDR2 from the germline V gene are VTNTFY and YDVSTARD (reference sequence). CDR3 size: 12 residues. The CDR3 here is CATPPHYYKKLF. The DNA of the CDR3 is TGTGCCACCCCACCCCATTATTATAAGAAACTCTTT.

The rearrangement uses TRGV3 and TRGJ1 or TRGJ2. TCRdb does not report a J gene; here it was assigned by matching the DNA to germline references. Germline V lookup: CDR1 VTNTFY, CDR2 YDVSTARD (reference sequence). J gave up 2 bases and V 5 bases, and 9 bases lay outside the gene matches. The CDR3 has 14 amino acids. The CDR3 DNA is TGTGCCACCTGGGGAAAGGAGGATTATTATAAGAAACTCTTT. It is translated as CATWGKEDYYKKLF.

V and J are TRGV2 and TRGJ1 or TRGJ2. Germline loops: CDR1 EGSNGY, CDR2 YDSYNSKV. V lost 2 bases to trimming and J lost 6 bases; unmatched junction nucleotides: 7. The CDR3 extends over 13 amino acids. CDR3 coding DNA: TGTGCCACCTGGGACGTAACGGGTTATAAGAAACTCTTT. It encodes CATWDVTGYKKLF.

The chain recombines TRGV4 with TRGJ1 or TRGJ2. TCRdb gives no J gene; it was assigned here by matching the DNA to germline. J gave up 7 bases and V 1 base, and 10 bases lay outside the gene matches. Germline CDR1 and CDR2: EGSTGY and YDSYTSSV. CDR3 length: 14 residues. The CDR3 nucleotides read TGTGCCACCTGGGATGGTAAACTGGGGTATAAGAAACTCTTT. This codes for CATWDGKLGYKKLF.